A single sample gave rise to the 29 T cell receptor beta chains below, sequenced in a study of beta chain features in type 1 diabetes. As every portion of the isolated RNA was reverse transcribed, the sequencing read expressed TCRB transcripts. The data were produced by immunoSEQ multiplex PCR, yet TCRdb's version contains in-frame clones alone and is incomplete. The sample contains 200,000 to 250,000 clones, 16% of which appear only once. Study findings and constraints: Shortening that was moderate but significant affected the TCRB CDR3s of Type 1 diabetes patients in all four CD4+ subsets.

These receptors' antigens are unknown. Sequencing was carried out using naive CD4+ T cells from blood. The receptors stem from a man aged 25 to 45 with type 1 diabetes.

The CDR3 region has the DNA TGTGCCATCGGAGGACTAGCGGGAGAAACAGATACGCAGTATTTT. Its protein is CAIGGLAGETDTQYF. The V gene is TRBV6-5, the J gene TRBJ2-3, with 13 positions matching TRBD2. Looked up from germline, CDR1 is MNHEY and CDR2 is SVGAGI. V trimming: 10 bases; J trimming: 3 bases; junction bases outside the gene matches: 7. CDR3 size: 15 residues.

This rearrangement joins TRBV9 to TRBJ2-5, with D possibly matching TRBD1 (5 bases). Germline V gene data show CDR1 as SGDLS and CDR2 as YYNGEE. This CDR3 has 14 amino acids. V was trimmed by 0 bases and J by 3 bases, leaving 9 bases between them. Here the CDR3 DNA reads TGTGCCAGCAGCGTAGGGGGCCTAGAAGAGACCCAGTACTTC. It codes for CASSVGGLEETQYF. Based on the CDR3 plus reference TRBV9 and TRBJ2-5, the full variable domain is DSGVTQTPKHLITATGQRVTLRCSPRSGDLSVYWYQQSLDQGLQFLIQYYNGEERAKGNILERFSAQQFPDLHSELNLSSLELGDSALYFCASSVGGLEETQYFGPGTRLLVL.

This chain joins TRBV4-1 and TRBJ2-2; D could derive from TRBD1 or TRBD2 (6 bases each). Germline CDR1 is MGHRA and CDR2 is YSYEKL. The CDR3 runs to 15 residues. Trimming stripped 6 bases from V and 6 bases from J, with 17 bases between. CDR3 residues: CASRNGGQTAGELFF. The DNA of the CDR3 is TGCGCCAGCAGAAATGGGGGGCAAACGGCCGGGGAGCTGTTTTTT.

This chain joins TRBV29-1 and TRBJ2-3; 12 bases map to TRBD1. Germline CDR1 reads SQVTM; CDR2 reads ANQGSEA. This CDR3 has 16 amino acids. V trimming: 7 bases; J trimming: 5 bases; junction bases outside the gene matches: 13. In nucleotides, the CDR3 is TGCAGCGCAACAGGACGGGACAGGGGGCTAGGAGATACGCAGTATTTT. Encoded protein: CSATGRDRGLGDTQYF.

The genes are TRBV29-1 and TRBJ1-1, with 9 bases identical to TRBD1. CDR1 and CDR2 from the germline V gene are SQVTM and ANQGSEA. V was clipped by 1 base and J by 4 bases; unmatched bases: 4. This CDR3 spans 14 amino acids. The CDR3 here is CSVEGTGDVTEAFF. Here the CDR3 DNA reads TGCAGCGTTGAAGGGACAGGGGACGTCACTGAAGCTTTCTTT.

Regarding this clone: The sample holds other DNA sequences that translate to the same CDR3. The chain's CDR3 is CASSTGTEETQYF. CDR3 in DNA: TGCGCCAGCAGCACTGGGACTGAAGAGACCCAGTACTTC. This sequence joins TRBV5-1 and TRBJ2-5; D is possibly TRBD2 (6 bases). Trimming shortened V by 4 bases and J by 3 bases, and 10 bases separated the two germline ends. The CDR3 has 13 residues. Germline V CDR1 and CDR2: SGHRS, YFSETQ.

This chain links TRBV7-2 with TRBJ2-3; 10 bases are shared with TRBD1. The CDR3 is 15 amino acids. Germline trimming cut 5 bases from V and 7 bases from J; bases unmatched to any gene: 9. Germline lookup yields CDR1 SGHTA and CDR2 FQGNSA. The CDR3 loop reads CASSPQTDRGNTQYF. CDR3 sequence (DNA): TGTGCCAGCAGCCCCCAAACGGACAGGGGGAATACGCAGTATTTT.

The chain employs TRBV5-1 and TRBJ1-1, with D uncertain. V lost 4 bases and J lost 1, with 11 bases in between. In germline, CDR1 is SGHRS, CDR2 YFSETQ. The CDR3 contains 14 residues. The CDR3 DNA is TGCGCCAGCAGCCCCCAAGGCTCGAACACTGAAGCTTTCTTT. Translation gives CASSPQGSNTEAFF.

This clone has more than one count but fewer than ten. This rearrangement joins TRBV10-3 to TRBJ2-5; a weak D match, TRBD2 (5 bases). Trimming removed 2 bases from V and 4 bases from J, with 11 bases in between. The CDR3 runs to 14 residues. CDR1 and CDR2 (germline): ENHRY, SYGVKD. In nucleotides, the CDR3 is TGTGCCATCAGTGAGACTAGTACTGGAGAGACCCAGTACTTC. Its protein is CAISETSTGETQYF.

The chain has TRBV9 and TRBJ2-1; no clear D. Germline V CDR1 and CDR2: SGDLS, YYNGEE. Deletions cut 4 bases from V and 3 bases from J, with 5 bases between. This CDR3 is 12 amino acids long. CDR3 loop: CASSTNYNEQFF. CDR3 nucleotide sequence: TGTGCCAGCAGCACTAACTACAATGAGCAGTTCTTC.

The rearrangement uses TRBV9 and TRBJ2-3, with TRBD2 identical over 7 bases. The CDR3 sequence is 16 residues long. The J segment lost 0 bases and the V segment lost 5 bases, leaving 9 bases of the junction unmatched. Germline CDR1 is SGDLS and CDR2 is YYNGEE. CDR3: CASRRSSGTSTDTQYF. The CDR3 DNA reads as TGTGCCAGCAGAAGATCTAGCGGAACTAGCACAGATACGCAGTATTTT.

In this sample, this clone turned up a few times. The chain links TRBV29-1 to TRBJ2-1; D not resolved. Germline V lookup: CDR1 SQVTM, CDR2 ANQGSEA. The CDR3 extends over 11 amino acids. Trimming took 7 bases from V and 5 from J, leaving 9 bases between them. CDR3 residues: CSALLNNEQFF. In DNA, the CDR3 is TGCAGCGCTCTCCTTAACAATGAGCAGTTCTTC.

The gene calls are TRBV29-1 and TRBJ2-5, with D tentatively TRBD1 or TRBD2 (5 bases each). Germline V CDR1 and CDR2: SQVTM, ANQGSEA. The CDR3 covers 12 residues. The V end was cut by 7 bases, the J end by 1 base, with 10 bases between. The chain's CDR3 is CSAGDPQETQYF. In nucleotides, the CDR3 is TGCAGCGCTGGGGACCCCCAAGAGACCCAGTACTTC. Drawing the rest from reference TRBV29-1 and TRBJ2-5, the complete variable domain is SAVISQKPSRDICQRGTSLTIQCQVDSQVTMMFWYRQQPGQSLTLIATANQGSEATYESGFVIDKFPISRPNLTFSTLTVSNMSPEDSSIYLCSAGDPQETQYFGPGTRLLVL.

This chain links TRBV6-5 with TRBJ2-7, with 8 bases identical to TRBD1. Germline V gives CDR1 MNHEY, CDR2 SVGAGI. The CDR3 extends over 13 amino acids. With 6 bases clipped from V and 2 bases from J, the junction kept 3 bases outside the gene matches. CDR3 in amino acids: CASSRTGPYEQYF. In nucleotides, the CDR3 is TGTGCCAGCAGCCGGACAGGGCCCTACGAGCAGTACTTC.

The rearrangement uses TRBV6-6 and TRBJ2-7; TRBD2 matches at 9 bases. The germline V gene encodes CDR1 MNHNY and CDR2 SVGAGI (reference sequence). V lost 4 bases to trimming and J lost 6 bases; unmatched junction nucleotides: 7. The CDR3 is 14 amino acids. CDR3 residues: CASSSLAGETEQYF. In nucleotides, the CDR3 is TGTGCCAGCAGTTCCTTAGCGGGAGAGACCGAGCAGTACTTC.

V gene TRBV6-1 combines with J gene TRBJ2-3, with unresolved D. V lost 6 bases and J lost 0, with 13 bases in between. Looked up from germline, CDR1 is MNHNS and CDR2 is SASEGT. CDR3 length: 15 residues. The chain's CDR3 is CASSDSNTSTDTQYF. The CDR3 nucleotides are TGTGCCAGCAGCGACTCCAATACTAGCACAGATACGCAGTATTTT.

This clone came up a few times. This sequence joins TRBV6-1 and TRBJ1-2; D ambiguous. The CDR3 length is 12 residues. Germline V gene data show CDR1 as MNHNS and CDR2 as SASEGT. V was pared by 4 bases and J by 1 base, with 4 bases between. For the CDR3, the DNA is TGTGCCAGCAGTGGTGTTAACTATGGCTACACCTTC. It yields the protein CASSGVNYGYTF.

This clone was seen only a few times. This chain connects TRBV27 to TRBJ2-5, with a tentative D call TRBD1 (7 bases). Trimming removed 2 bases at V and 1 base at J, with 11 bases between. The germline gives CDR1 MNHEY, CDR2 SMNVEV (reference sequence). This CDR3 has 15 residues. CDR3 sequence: CASSLAGTVQETQYF. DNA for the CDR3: TGTGCCAGCAGTTTAGCGGGGACAGTCCAAGAGACCCAGTACTTC.

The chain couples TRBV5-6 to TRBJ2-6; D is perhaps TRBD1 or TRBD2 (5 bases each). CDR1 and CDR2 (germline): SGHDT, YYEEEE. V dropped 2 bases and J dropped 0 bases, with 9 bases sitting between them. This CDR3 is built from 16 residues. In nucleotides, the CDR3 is TGTGCCAGCAGCTTTACCGGGGCCTCTGGGGCCAACGTCCTGACTTTC. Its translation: CASSFTGASGANVLTF. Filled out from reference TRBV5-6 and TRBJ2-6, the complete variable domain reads DAGVTQSPTHLIKTRGQQVTLRCSPKSGHDTVSWYQQALGQGPQFIFQYYEEEERQRGNFPDRFSGHQFPNYSSELNVNALLLGDSALYLCASSFTGASGANVLTFGAGSRLTVL.

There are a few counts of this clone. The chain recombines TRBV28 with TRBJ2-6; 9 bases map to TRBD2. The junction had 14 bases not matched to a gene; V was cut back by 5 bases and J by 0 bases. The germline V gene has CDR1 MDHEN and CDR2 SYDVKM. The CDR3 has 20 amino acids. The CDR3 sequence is CASSPATRLAGISGANVLTF. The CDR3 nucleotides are TGTGCCAGCAGTCCCGCTACGAGGCTAGCGGGAATCTCTGGGGCCAACGTCCTGACTTTC.

The CDR3 reads CASSLGGDETQYF. The CDR3 DNA follows: TGCGCCAGCAGCTTGGGCGGAGATGAGACCCAGTACTTC. This rearrangement joins TRBV5-1 to TRBJ2-5; D is ambiguous. Trimming took off 0 bases at V and 5 bases at J, with 8 bases between the two ends. Germline CDR1 SGHRS, CDR2 YFSETQ. This CDR3 is built from 13 residues.

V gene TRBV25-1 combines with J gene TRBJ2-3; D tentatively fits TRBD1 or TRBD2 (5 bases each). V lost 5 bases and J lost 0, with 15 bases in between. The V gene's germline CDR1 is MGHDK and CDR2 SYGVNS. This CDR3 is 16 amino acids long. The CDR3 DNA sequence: TGTGCCAGCAGTCGCTTGGGGGAAAGTAGCACAGATACGCAGTATTTT. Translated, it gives CASSRLGESSTDTQYF.

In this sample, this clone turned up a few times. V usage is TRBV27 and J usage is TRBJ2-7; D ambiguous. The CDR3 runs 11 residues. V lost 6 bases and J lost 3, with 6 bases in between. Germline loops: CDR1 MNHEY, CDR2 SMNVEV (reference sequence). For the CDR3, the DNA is TGTGCCAGCAGCAATTACTACGAGCAGTACTTC. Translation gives CASSNYYEQYF.

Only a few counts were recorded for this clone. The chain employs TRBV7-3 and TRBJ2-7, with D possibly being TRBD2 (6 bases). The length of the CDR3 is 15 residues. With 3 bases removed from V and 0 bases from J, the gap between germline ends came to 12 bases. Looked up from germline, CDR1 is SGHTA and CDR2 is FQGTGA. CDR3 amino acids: CASSFGAGSSYEQYF. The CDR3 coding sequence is TGTGCCAGCAGCTTTGGCGCGGGGAGCTCCTACGAGCAGTACTTC.

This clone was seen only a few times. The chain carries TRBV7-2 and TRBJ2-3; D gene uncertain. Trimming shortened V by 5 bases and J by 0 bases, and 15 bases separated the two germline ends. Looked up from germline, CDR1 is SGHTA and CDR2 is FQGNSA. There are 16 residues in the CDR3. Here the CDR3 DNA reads TGTGCCAGCAGCCCCAACTTGGCCACCAGCACAGATACGCAGTATTTT. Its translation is CASSPNLATSTDTQYF. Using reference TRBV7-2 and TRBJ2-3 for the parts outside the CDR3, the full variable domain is GAGVSQSPSNKVTEKGKDVELRCDPISGHTALYWYRQSLGQGLEFLIYFQGNSAPDKSGLPSDRFSAERTGGSVSTLTIQRTQQEDSAVYLCASSPNLATSTDTQYFGPGTRLTVL.

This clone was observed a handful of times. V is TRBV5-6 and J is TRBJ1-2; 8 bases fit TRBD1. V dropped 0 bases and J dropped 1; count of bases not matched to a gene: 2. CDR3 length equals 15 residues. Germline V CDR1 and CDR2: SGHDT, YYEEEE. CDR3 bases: TGTGCCAGCAGCTTGGTGGGACAGGTTAACTATGGCTACACCTTC. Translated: CASSLVGQVNYGYTF.

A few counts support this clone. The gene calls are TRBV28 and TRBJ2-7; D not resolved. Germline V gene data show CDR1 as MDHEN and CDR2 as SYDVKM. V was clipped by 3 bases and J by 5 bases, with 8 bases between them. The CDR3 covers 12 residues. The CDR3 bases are TGTGCCAGCAGTTTCCCCCCAAACGAGCAGTACTTC. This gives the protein CASSFPPNEQYF.

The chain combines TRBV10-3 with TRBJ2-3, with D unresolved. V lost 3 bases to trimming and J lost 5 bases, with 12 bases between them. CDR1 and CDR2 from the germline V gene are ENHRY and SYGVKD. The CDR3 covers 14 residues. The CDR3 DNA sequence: TGTGCCATCAGTGAAGTTCCAGGCGGAGATACGCAGTATTTT. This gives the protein CAISEVPGGDTQYF.

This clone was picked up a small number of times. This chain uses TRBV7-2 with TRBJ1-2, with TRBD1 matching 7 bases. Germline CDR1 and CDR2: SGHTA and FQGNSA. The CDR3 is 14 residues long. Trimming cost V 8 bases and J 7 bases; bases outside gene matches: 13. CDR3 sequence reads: CASRQGMLVSGYTF. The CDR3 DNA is TGTGCCAGCCGACAGGGTATGCTAGTCTCTGGCTACACCTTC.